This T cell receptor (beta chain) was recovered during a study of control samples from healthy donors and cancer patients. Data came from immunoSEQ multiplex PCR; TCRdb stores just in-frame clones and leaves some out. The repertoire holds under 450,000 clones, with about nine tenths as singletons. The CDR3 runs 18 residues. V shed 4 bases and J 2 bases; nucleotides not matched to a gene: 14. Per the germline V gene, CDR1 is MGHRA and CDR2 is YSYEKL. The genes are TRBV4-1 and TRBJ2-7; 10 nucleotides align to TRBD1. Material: PBMCs. The clonotype originates from a man between 35 and 55 years old with head and neck cancer. The CDR3 DNA reads TGCGCCAGCAGCCCAAAAGGGACCCGGGACAGGGGAACCTACGAGCAGTACTTC. This codes for CASSPKGTRDRGTYEQYF.